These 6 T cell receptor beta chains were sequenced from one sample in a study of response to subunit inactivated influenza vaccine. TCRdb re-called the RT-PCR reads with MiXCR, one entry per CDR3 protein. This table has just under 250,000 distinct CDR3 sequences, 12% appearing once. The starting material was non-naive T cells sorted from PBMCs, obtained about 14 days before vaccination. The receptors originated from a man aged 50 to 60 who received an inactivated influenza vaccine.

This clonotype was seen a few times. The CDR3: CASSELQFNQPQHF. The CDR3 bases are TGTGCCAGCAGTGAACTACAGTTCAATCAGCCCCAGCATTTT. The rearrangement uses TRBV2 and TRBJ1-5; D not certain. The length of the CDR3 is 14 residues. The V end lost 2 bases, the J end lost 3 bases, and 8 bases lay between the germline ends. Germline CDR1 SNHLY, CDR2 FYNNEI. The full variable domain, with the rest looked up from reference TRBV2 and TRBJ1-5, is EPEVTQTPSHQVTQMGQEVILRCVPISNHLYFYWYRQILGQKVEFLVSFYNNEISEKSEIFDDQFSVERPDGSNFTLKIRSTKLEDSAMYFCASSELQFNQPQHFGDGTRLSIL.

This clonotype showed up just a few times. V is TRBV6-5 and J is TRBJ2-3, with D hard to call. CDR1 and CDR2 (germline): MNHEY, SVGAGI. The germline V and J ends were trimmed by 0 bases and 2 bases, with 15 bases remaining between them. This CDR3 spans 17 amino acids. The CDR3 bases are TGTGCCAGCAGTTACTCAGTTCTGTCCCTCCACACAGATACGCAGTATTTT. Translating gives CASSYSVLSLHTDTQYF.

The CDR3 sequence: CASSLGGLYGYTF. In DNA form, the CDR3 reads TGTGCCAGCAGCTTAGGGGGCCTATATGGCTACACCTTC. The rearrangement joins TRBV7-2 to TRBJ1-2; possible D gene TRBD1, 5 bases. V shed 1 base and J shed 5 bases, with 8 bases lying between them. The germline V gene has CDR1 SGHTA and CDR2 FQGNSA. CDR3 length equals 13 residues.

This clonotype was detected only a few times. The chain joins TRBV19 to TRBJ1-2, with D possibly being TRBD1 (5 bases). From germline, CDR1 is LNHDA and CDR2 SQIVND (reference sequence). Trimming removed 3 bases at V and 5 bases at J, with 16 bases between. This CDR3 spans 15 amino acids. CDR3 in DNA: TGTGCCAGTAGTATCCCGGGACGGTTATTATATGGCTACACCTTC. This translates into CASSIPGRLLYGYTF.

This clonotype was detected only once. The CDR3 nucleotides read TGCAGTGCCTCAGGGGGGCTCGGTAAAGATACGCAGTATTTT. It yields the protein CSASGGLGKDTQYF. V usage is TRBV20-1 and J usage is TRBJ2-3, with D perhaps TRBD1 (7 bases). With 6 bases removed from V and 5 bases from J, the gap between germline ends came to 18 bases. CDR1 is DFQATT and CDR2 is SNEGSKA in the germline V gene (reference sequence). The CDR3 is 14 amino acids.

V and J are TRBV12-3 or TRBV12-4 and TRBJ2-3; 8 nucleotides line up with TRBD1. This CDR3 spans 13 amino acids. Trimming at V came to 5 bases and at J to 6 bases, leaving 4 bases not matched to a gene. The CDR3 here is CASSIHRGDTQYF. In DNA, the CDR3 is TGTGCCAGCAGTATCCACAGGGGGGATACGCAGTATTTT.